A selection of T cell receptor beta chains follows, all from one sample in a study of glioma-infiltrating T cells. TCRdb reprocessed the multiplex PCR reads with MiXCR, giving one entry per CDR3 protein. The sample includes about 89,000 distinct CDR3 sequences, around 23% of them seen just once. Material for sequencing was glioma tissue, nonneoplastic brain tissue, or PBMCs (not recorded which). These receptors were collected from a human donor with low-grade glioma or glioblastoma, undergoing nonglioma brain surgery, or in good health (not recorded which). Both conserved end residues are part of each CDR3. D genes are given only for firm matches. Clone size is shown for a subset of rows, as once, few, many or a class of expanded clone.

CDR3 protein: CASSPEGANYGYTF; CDR3 DNA: TGTGCCAGCTCACCTGAGGGGGCCAACTATGGCTACACCTTC; J gene: TRBJ1-2; D gene: TRBD1; clone size: few; V gene: TRBV18
CDR3 protein: CARSSEQGGDGDTF; CDR3 DNA: TGTGCCAGAAGCTCTGAACAGGGAGGGGATGGCGACACCTTC; J gene: TRBJ1-2; D gene: NA; clone size: once; V gene: TRBV6-5
CDR3 protein: CSARVGSGNEQYF; CDR3 DNA: TGCAGTGCTAGAGTCGGGAGCGGGAACGAGCAGTACTTC; J gene: TRBJ2-7; D gene: TRBD2; clone size: many; V gene: TRBV20-1
CDR3 protein: CASSFPGRGGDEQYF; CDR3 DNA: TGTGCCAGCAGCTTCCCCGGCAGGGGAGGGGACGAGCAGTACTTC; J gene: TRBJ2-7; D gene: NA; clone size: NA; V gene: TRBV7-9
CDR3 protein: CASSFGEIYGYTF; CDR3 DNA: TGTGCCAGCAGCTTCGGGGAGATATATGGCTACACCTTC; J gene: TRBJ1-2; D gene: NA; clone size: many; V gene: TRBV7-2
CDR3 protein: CSARDGGRETQYF; CDR3 DNA: TGCAGTGCTAGAGATGGCGGGCGGGAGACCCAGTACTTC; J gene: TRBJ2-5; D gene: NA; clone size: many; V gene: TRBV20-1
CDR3 protein: CASSPHERTGTYNEQFF; CDR3 DNA: TGTGCCAGCAGCCCTCATGAGCGGACAGGGACCTACAATGAGCAGTTCTTC; J gene: TRBJ2-1; D gene: TRBD1; clone size: few; V gene: TRBV7-9
CDR3 protein: CSALGGTVINSYKEQFF; CDR3 DNA: TGCAGTGCTCTCGGAGGAACCGTTATTAACTCCTACAAGGAGCAGTTCTTC; J gene: TRBJ2-1; D gene: NA; clone size: NA; V gene: TRBV20-1
CDR3 protein: CASSYSLAGGYTQYF; CDR3 DNA: TGTGCCAGCAGTTACTCCCTAGCGGGGGGGTATACGCAGTATTTT; J gene: TRBJ2-3; D gene: TRBD2; clone size: many; V gene: TRBV6-6
CDR3 protein: CASSSLSGLAGNEQYF; CDR3 DNA: TGCGCCAGCAGCTCTTTAAGTGGGCTTGCAGGGAACGAGCAGTACTTC; J gene: TRBJ2-7; D gene: NA; clone size: few; V gene: TRBV5-1
CDR3 protein: CASKVGAGPYEQYF; CDR3 DNA: TGTGCCAGCAAGGTGGGAGCGGGTCCCTACGAGCAGTACTTC; J gene: TRBJ2-7; D gene: NA; clone size: NA; V gene: TRBV12-3/TRBV12-4
CDR3 protein: CASSLRVAGGHTTYNEQFF; CDR3 DNA: TGTGCCAGCAGCTTGCGTGTAGCTGGGGGCCACACAACCTACAATGAGCAGTTCTTC; J gene: TRBJ2-1; D gene: NA; clone size: NA; V gene: TRBV7-9
CDR3 protein: CSARAGTSGGSEQFF; CDR3 DNA: TGCAGTGCTAGAGCGGGGACTAGCGGGGGAAGTGAGCAGTTCTTC; J gene: TRBJ2-1; D gene: TRBD2; clone size: many; V gene: TRBV20-1
CDR3 protein: CASGLGAIESTDTQYF; CDR3 DNA: TGTGCTAGTGGTTTGGGCGCTATAGAAAGCACAGATACGCAGTATTTT; J gene: TRBJ2-3; D gene: NA; clone size: few; V gene: TRBV12-5
CDR3 protein: CSAWDRGGIQYF; CDR3 DNA: TGCAGTGCTTGGGACCGAGGGGGGATTCAGTACTTC; J gene: TRBJ2-4; D gene: NA; clone size: many; V gene: TRBV20-1
CDR3 protein: CASSPMGIEQFF; CDR3 DNA: TGTGCCAGCTCACCAATGGGGATTGAGCAGTTCTTC; J gene: TRBJ2-1; D gene: NA; clone size: many; V gene: TRBV18
CDR3 protein: CASSLGVGIEQFF; CDR3 DNA: TGTGCCAGCAGCTTGGGGGTAGGGATTGAGCAGTTCTTC; J gene: TRBJ2-1; D gene: NA; clone size: many; V gene: TRBV5-4
CDR3 protein: CSAPKDGYEQYF; CDR3 DNA: TGCAGTGCTCCCAAGGACGGCTACGAGCAGTACTTC; J gene: TRBJ2-7; D gene: NA; clone size: many; V gene: TRBV20-1
CDR3 protein: CASSSEGGGDSYEQYF; CDR3 DNA: TGTGCCAGCAGCTCAGAAGGGGGGGGAGACTCCTACGAGCAGTACTTC; J gene: TRBJ2-7; D gene: NA; clone size: NA; V gene: TRBV7-9
CDR3 protein: CASSLSDRGYEQYF; CDR3 DNA: TGTGCCAGCAGCTTGTCGGACAGGGGCTACGAGCAGTACTTC; J gene: TRBJ2-7; D gene: TRBD1; clone size: few; V gene: TRBV7-9
CDR3 protein: CASTISFRDYGYTF; CDR3 DNA: TGTGCCAGCACCATCTCTTTCCGAGACTATGGCTACACCTTC; J gene: TRBJ1-2; D gene: NA; clone size: many; V gene: TRBV7-2
CDR3 protein: CASSFQGDEETQYF; CDR3 DNA: TGCGCCAGCAGTTTTCAGGGGGACGAAGAGACCCAGTACTTC; J gene: TRBJ2-5; D gene: TRBD1; clone size: few; V gene: TRBV5-1
CDR3 protein: CASSFNRLNSPLHF; CDR3 DNA: TGTGCCAGCAGTTTCAACAGGTTAAATTCACCCCTCCACTTT; J gene: TRBJ1-6; D gene: NA; clone size: NA; V gene: TRBV12-3/TRBV12-4
CDR3 protein: CATSRAIGLNTEAFF; CDR3 DNA: TGTGCCACCAGCAGAGCGATAGGGTTGAACACTGAAGCTTTCTTT; J gene: TRBJ1-1; D gene: NA; clone size: medium-sized; V gene: TRBV15
CDR3 protein: CSAPSSGGSSETQYF; CDR3 DNA: TGCAGTGCTCCGTCTAGCGGGGGCTCCTCAGAGACCCAGTACTTC; J gene: TRBJ2-5; D gene: TRBD2; clone size: many; V gene: TRBV20-1
CDR3 protein: CASSEIQGGIYNEQYF; CDR3 DNA: TGTGCCAGCAGTGAAATCCAGGGCGGTATCTACAACGAGCAGTACTTC; J gene: TRBJ2-7; D gene: NA; clone size: NA; V gene: TRBV25-1
CDR3 protein: CSGGLAGGTDTQYF; CDR3 DNA: TGCAGCGGGGGACTAGCGGGGGGTACAGATACGCAGTATTTT; J gene: TRBJ2-3; D gene: TRBD2; clone size: many; V gene: TRBV29-1
CDR3 protein: CASSGRVSNQPQHF; CDR3 DNA: TGTGCCAGTAGTGGACGTGTGAGCAATCAGCCCCAGCATTTT; J gene: TRBJ1-5; D gene: NA; clone size: many; V gene: TRBV19
CDR3 protein: CASSTTRNTEAFF; CDR3 DNA: TGTGCCAGCAGTACGACGAGGAACACTGAAGCTTTCTTT; J gene: TRBJ1-1; D gene: NA; clone size: many; V gene: TRBV6-1
CDR3 protein: CASSIEGVGYNEQFF; CDR3 DNA: TGTGCCAGTAGTATAGAGGGGGTGGGTTACAATGAGCAGTTCTTC; J gene: TRBJ2-1; D gene: NA; clone size: NA; V gene: TRBV19
CDR3 protein: CASSQETAGRETQYF; CDR3 DNA: TGCGCCAGCAGCCAAGAAACGGCAGGGAGAGAGACCCAGTACTTC; J gene: TRBJ2-5; D gene: NA; clone size: many; V gene: TRBV4-1
CDR3 protein: CASSIDHRGAYEQYF; CDR3 DNA: TGTGCCAGTAGTATAGATCACAGGGGCGCCTACGAGCAGTACTTC; J gene: TRBJ2-7; D gene: TRBD1; clone size: many; V gene: TRBV19
CDR3 protein: CASSSRAGGYEQYF; CDR3 DNA: TGTGCCAGCAGCTCCAGGGCGGGGGGTTACGAGCAGTACTTC; J gene: TRBJ2-7; D gene: TRBD2; clone size: NA; V gene: TRBV3-1
CDR3 protein: CSAREGSLNEKLFF; CDR3 DNA: TGCAGTGCTAGAGAAGGGTCCTTAAATGAAAAACTGTTTTTT; J gene: TRBJ1-4; D gene: NA; clone size: many; V gene: TRBV20-1
CDR3 protein: CASSQDRGGTSGALYNEQFF; CDR3 DNA: TGCGCCAGCAGCCAAGATCGCGGGGGGACTAGCGGAGCTCTATACAATGAGCAGTTCTTC; J gene: TRBJ2-1; D gene: TRBD2; clone size: NA; V gene: TRBV4-1
CDR3 protein: CSVTWGVPGVLFF; CDR3 DNA: TGCAGTGTGACCTGGGGCGTACCGGGGGTGCTGTTTTTT; J gene: TRBJ2-2; D gene: NA; clone size: NA; V gene: TRBV29-1
CDR3 protein: CASSQDGGTRGYTF; CDR3 DNA: TGCGCCAGCAGCCAAGATGGCGGGACAAGAGGCTACACCTTC; J gene: TRBJ1-2; D gene: NA; clone size: many; V gene: TRBV4-1
CDR3 protein: CASSRRTSGKYEQYF; CDR3 DNA: TGTGCCAGCAGTCGGCGGACTAGCGGGAAGTACGAGCAGTACTTC; J gene: TRBJ2-7; D gene: TRBD2; clone size: many; V gene: TRBV6-1
CDR3 protein: CASSVAVGSGEQYF; CDR3 DNA: TGTGCCAGCAGCGTAGCAGTAGGGTCTGGTGAGCAGTACTTC; J gene: TRBJ2-7; D gene: NA; clone size: NA; V gene: TRBV9
CDR3 protein: CASSPPYRDWQYF; CDR3 DNA: TGTGCCAGCTCACCACCGTACAGGGATTGGCAGTACTTC; J gene: TRBJ2-7; D gene: NA; clone size: NA; V gene: TRBV18
CDR3 protein: CASSLTNEKLFF; CDR3 DNA: TGTGCCAGCAGTTTAACTAATGAAAAACTGTTTTTT; J gene: TRBJ1-4; D gene: NA; clone size: many; V gene: TRBV12-3/TRBV12-4
CDR3 protein: CSVEDSLGKNIQYF; CDR3 DNA: TGCAGCGTTGAAGATTCCCTTGGCAAAAACATTCAGTACTTC; J gene: TRBJ2-4; D gene: NA; clone size: once; V gene: TRBV29-1
CDR3 protein: CASSFTGTNTEAFF; CDR3 DNA: TGTGCCAGCAGTTTCACAGGGACGAACACTGAAGCTTTCTTT; J gene: TRBJ1-1; D gene: NA; clone size: many; V gene: TRBV12-3/TRBV12-4
CDR3 protein: CSARSDFYNEQFF; CDR3 DNA: TGCAGTGCTAGATCGGACTTCTACAATGAGCAGTTCTTC; J gene: TRBJ2-1; D gene: NA; clone size: many; V gene: TRBV20-1
CDR3 protein: CASSLTRGWGYTF; CDR3 DNA: TGTGCCAGCAGCCTTACGAGGGGCTGGGGCTACACCTTC; J gene: TRBJ1-2; D gene: NA; clone size: many; V gene: TRBV27
CDR3 protein: CASSGGLSSYEQYF; CDR3 DNA: TGTGCCAGCAGCGGAGGTTTGAGCTCCTACGAGCAGTACTTC; J gene: TRBJ2-7; D gene: NA; clone size: many; V gene: TRBV7-2
CDR3 protein: CSVGGSSNEQFF; CDR3 DNA: TGCAGCGTTGGAGGGTCCAGCAATGAGCAGTTCTTC; J gene: TRBJ2-1; D gene: NA; clone size: NA; V gene: TRBV29-1
CDR3 protein: CSESQRVNTQYF; CDR3 DNA: TGCAGCGAGTCTCAGAGGGTTAATACGCAGTATTTT; J gene: TRBJ2-3; D gene: NA; clone size: NA; V gene: TRBV29-1
CDR3 protein: CASSGDSNEQFF; CDR3 DNA: TGTGCCAGCAGTGGGGATAGTAATGAGCAGTTCTTC; J gene: TRBJ2-1; D gene: NA; clone size: many; V gene: TRBV2
CDR3 protein: CASSQEMSTNTEAFF; CDR3 DNA: TGCGCCAGCAGCCAAGAGATGTCTACTAACACTGAAGCTTTCTTT; J gene: TRBJ1-1; D gene: NA; clone size: many; V gene: TRBV4-1
CDR3 protein: CSVRTGGSTEAFF; CDR3 DNA: TGCAGCGTGAGGACAGGGGGGAGCACTGAAGCTTTCTTT; J gene: TRBJ1-1; D gene: TRBD1; clone size: many; V gene: TRBV29-1
CDR3 protein: CASSFGELYGYTF; CDR3 DNA: TGTGCCAGCAGCTTTGGGGAGCTCTATGGCTACACCTTC; J gene: TRBJ1-2; D gene: NA; clone size: many; V gene: TRBV7-9
CDR3 protein: CASSLWGAGGQREQFF; CDR3 DNA: TGTGCCAGCAGTCTGTGGGGCGCGGGAGGGCAGCGTGAGCAGTTCTTC; J gene: TRBJ2-1; D gene: TRBD2; clone size: many; V gene: TRBV27
CDR3 protein: CSASVFREIDSPLHF; CDR3 DNA: TGCAGTGCTAGTGTCTTCCGGGAGATTGATTCACCCCTCCACTTT; J gene: TRBJ1-6; D gene: NA; clone size: NA; V gene: TRBV20-1
CDR3 protein: CASSLDDLYEQYF; CDR3 DNA: TGCGCCAGCAGCTTGGACGACTTGTACGAGCAGTACTTC; J gene: TRBJ2-7; D gene: NA; clone size: few; V gene: TRBV5-1
CDR3 protein: CASSSLAYSYNEQFF; CDR3 DNA: TGTGCCAGCAGCTCACTAGCCTACTCCTACAATGAGCAGTTCTTC; J gene: TRBJ2-1; D gene: NA; clone size: few; V gene: TRBV9
CDR3 protein: CASSRDVHEQYF; CDR3 DNA: TGTGCCAGCAGCCGGGACGTCCACGAGCAGTACTTC; J gene: TRBJ2-7; D gene: NA; clone size: many; V gene: TRBV3-1